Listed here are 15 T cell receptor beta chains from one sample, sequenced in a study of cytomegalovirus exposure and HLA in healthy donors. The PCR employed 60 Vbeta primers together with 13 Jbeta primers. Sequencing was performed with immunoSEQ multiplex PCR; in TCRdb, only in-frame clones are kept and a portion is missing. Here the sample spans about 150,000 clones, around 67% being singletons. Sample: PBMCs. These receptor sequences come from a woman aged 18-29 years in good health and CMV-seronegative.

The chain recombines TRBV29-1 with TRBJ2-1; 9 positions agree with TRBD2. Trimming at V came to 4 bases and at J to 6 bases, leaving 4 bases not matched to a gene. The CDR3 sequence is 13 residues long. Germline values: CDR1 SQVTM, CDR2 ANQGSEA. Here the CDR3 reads CSVVREGRNEQFF. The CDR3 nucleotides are TGCAGCGTTGTGCGGGAGGGCCGCAATGAGCAGTTCTTC.

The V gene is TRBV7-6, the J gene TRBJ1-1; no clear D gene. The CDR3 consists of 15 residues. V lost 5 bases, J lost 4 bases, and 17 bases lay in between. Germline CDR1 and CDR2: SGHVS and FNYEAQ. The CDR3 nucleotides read TGTGCCAGCAGCCCAGAGGTATTCCGCACCACTGAAGCTTTCTTT. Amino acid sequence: CASSPEVFRTTEAFF.

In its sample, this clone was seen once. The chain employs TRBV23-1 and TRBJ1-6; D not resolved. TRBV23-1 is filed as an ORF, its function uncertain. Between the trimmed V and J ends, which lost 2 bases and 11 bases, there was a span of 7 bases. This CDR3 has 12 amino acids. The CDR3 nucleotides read TGCGCCAGCAGTCAAGGCAACCCACCCCTCCACTTT. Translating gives CASSQGNPPLHF.

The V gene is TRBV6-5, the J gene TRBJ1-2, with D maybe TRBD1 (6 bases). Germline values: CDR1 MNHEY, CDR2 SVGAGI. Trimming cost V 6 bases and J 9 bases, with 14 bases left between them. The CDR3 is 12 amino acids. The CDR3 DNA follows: TGTGCCAGCAGGGCAGGGGCTTATCGCTACACCTTC. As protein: CASRAGAYRYTF.

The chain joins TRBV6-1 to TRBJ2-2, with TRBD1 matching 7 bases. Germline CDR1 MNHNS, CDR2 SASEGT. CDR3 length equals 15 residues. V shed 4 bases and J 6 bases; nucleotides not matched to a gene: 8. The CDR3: CASSVDRVKAGELFF. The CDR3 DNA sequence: TGTGCCAGCAGTGTAGACAGGGTCAAAGCCGGGGAGCTGTTTTTT.

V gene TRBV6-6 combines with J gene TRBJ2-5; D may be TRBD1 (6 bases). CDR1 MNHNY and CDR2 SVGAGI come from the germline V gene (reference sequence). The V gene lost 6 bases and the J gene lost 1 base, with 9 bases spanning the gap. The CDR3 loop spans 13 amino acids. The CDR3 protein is CASRKQGQETQYF. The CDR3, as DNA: TGTGCCAGCAGAAAACAGGGCCAAGAGACCCAGTACTTC.

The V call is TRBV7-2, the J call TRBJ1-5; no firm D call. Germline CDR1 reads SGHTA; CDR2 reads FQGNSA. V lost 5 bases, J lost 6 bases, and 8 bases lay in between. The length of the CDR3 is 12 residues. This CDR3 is CASSPSTQPQHF. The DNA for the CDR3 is TGTGCCAGCAGCCCCTCTACTCAGCCCCAGCATTTT.

The CDR3 loop reads CASTTGQGRGYTF. CDR3 nucleotide sequence: TGTGCCAGCACCACGGGACAGGGACGTGGCTACACCTTC. The V call is TRBV6-5, the J call TRBJ1-2, with 9 bases that match TRBD1. V shed 7 bases, J shed 7 bases, and the junction held 7 bases outside the gene matches. This CDR3 is 13 amino acids long. CDR1 is MNHEY, CDR2 SVGAGI, per germline.

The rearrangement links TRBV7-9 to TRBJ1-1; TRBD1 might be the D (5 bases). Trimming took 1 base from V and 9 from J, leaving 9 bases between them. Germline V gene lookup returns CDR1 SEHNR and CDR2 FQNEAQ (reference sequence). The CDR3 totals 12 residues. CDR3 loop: CASSLGGAKAFF. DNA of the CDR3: TGTGCCAGCAGCTTAGGGGGCGCTAAAGCTTTCTTT.

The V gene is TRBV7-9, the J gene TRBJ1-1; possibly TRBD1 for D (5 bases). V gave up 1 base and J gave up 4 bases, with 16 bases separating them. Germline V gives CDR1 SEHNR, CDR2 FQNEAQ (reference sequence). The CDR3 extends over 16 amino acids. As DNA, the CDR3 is TGTGCCAGCAGCTTAGGGGGGAGGGCAGACTTCACTGAAGCTTTCTTT. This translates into CASSLGGRADFTEAFF.

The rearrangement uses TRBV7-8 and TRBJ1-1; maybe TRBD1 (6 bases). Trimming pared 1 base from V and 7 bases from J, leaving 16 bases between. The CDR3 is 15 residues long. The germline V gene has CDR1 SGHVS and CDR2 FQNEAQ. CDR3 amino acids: CASSLDGGWMGEAFF. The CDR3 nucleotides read TGTGCCAGCAGCTTAGATGGGGGCTGGATGGGTGAAGCTTTCTTT.

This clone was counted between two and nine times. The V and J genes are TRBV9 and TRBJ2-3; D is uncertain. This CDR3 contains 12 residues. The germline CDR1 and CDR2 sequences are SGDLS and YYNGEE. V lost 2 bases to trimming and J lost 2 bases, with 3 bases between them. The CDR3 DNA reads TGTGCCAGCAGCGTCATCACAGATACGCAGTATTTT. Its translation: CASSVITDTQYF.

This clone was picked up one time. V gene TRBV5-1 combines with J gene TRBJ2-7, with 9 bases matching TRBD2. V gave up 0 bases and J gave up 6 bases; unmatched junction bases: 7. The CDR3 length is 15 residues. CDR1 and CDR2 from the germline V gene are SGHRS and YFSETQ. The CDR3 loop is CASSLGDSGRREQYV. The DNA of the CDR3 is TGCGCCAGCAGCTTGGGGGATAGCGGGAGACGCGAGCAGTACGTC.

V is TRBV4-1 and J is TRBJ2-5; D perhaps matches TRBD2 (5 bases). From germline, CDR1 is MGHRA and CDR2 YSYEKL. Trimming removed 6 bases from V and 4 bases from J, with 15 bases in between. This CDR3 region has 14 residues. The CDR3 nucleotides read TGCGCCAGCAGGGACCCTCGGGGTCGAGAGACCCAGTACTTC. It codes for CASRDPRGRETQYF.

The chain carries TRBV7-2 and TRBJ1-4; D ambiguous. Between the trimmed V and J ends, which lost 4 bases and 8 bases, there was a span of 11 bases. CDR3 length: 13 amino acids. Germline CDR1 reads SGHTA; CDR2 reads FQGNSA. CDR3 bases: TGTGCCAGCAGCTCCTACCCCCCCGAAAAACTGTTTTTT. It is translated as CASSSYPPEKLFF.